The entry that follows covers one T cell receptor (beta chain) sequence. What it recognizes is unknown. The data were taken from a study of cytomegalovirus exposure and HLA in healthy donors. Across the whole study: Out of approximately 170 million T cells, an earlier analysis found 117 million unique TCR beta sequences in total. Study results and limitations: The productive fraction for most TCR beta V segments was about 87% or about 30% in an earlier analysis. Rates of TCR association differed by HLA locus in a later analysis, with DRB1 highest and HLA-C lowest.

60 Vbeta and 13 Jbeta primers were used in PCR. The repertoire was sequenced with immunoSEQ multiplex PCR; TCRdb's copy has only in-frame clones and lacks some. The sample holds around 160,000 clones, approximately 67% seen once. The germline V gene encodes CDR1 SGHNT and CDR2 YYREEE (reference sequence). J was trimmed by 3 bases and V by 3 bases; bases with no gene match: 3. CDR3 length: 14 residues. Source material: PBMCs. This TCR came from a woman aged 18-29 years in good health and CMV-seropositive. The chain employs TRBV5-4 and TRBJ1-2; 9 bases match TRBD1. The CDR3 loop reads CASSSTGGDYGYTF. For the CDR3, the DNA is TGTGCCAGCAGCTCGACAGGGGGGGACTATGGCTACACCTTC.